These T cell receptor beta chains were read from a single sample in a study of OX40 agonist ivuxolimab in advanced cancers. Profiled with immunoSEQ multiplex PCR; TCRdb holds only in-frame clones, not every one. The sample lists some 44,000 clones, 82% seen once, with approximately 25% in the top ten. The material sequenced was CD4+ or CD8+ T cells sorted from blood, taken in a trial of the OX40 agonist ivuxolimab. These receptors were obtained from an adult with an advanced solid tumor such as melanoma, head and neck, liver or kidney cancer. Both conserved end residues are trimmed from each CDR3. Each record gives: V gene, J gene, CDR3 protein.

V gene: TRBV18
J gene: TRBJ1-1
CDR3 protein: ASSPEATGLNTEAF

V gene: TRBV7-2
J gene: TRBJ1-2
CDR3 protein: ASSPRDTFNYGYT

V gene: TRBV27
J gene: TRBJ2-7
CDR3 protein: ASSSHRLAGSSYEQY

V gene: TRBV29-1
J gene: TRBJ2-5
CDR3 protein: SGSPWGEGPETQY

V gene: TRBV9
J gene: TRBJ2-3
CDR3 protein: ASSPFQRRGSTDTQY

V gene: TRBV2
J gene: TRBJ2-7
CDR3 protein: ASSWTSGNYEQY

V gene: TRBV7-9
J gene: TRBJ2-1
CDR3 protein: ASSLELAGYNEQF

V gene: TRBV19
J gene: TRBJ2-7
CDR3 protein: ASSDRVGAYEQY

V gene: TRBV7-6
J gene: TRBJ2-7
CDR3 protein: ASSLGLGNYEQY

V gene: TRBV7-8
J gene: TRBJ2-1
CDR3 protein: ASSASLVEQF

V gene: TRBV7-2
J gene: TRBJ2-7
CDR3 protein: ASSRGASGSGEQY

V gene: TRBV27
J gene: TRBJ1-5
CDR3 protein: ASSGDRFQPQH

V gene: TRBV4-3
J gene: TRBJ1-1
CDR3 protein: ASSRGTGSNTEAF

V gene: TRBV6-1
J gene: -
CDR3 protein: ASSEWEGYEQY

V gene: TRBV19
J gene: TRBJ2-3
CDR3 protein: ASSIWRTDTQY

V gene: TRBV7-9
J gene: TRBJ2-5
CDR3 protein: ASSLRDEQETQY

V gene: TRBV5-4
J gene: -
CDR3 protein: ASSPGLLYEQY

V gene: TRBV9
J gene: TRBJ2-7
CDR3 protein: ASSVSGRAYEQY

V gene: TRBV5-6
J gene: TRBJ1-5
CDR3 protein: ASSARGGNQPQH

V gene: TRBV28
J gene: TRBJ2-2
CDR3 protein: ASSLSLQGIDAGELF

V gene: TRBV14
J gene: TRBJ1-1
CDR3 protein: ASSPPGGLNTEAF

V gene: TRBV10-3
J gene: TRBJ2-1
CDR3 protein: AISVTNEQF

V gene: TRBV6-6
J gene: TRBJ1-5
CDR3 protein: ASSRRDRGQGQPQH

V gene: TRBV10-3
J gene: TRBJ1-2
CDR3 protein: AIQASSEDGYT

V gene: TRBV19
J gene: TRBJ2-3
CDR3 protein: ASRKQGAGTDTQY

V gene: TRBV5-5
J gene: TRBJ1-1
CDR3 protein: ASSLLLNTEAF

V gene: TRBV4-3
J gene: TRBJ2-7
CDR3 protein: ASSPLRGNEQY

V gene: TRBV5-1
J gene: TRBJ2-1
CDR3 protein: ASSLAPRSSYNEQF

V gene: TRBV19
J gene: TRBJ1-1
CDR3 protein: ASSLTGQGVSYTEAF

V gene: TRBV7-9
J gene: TRBJ1-2
CDR3 protein: ASSLGGSFYGYT

V gene: TRBV19
J gene: TRBJ2-3
CDR3 protein: ASSIDRFGGFTDTQY

V gene: TRBV5-4
J gene: TRBJ2-5
CDR3 protein: ASSLGLAGVQETQY

V gene: TRBV14
J gene: TRBJ1-6
CDR3 protein: ASSRDSFGTFGTLTSPLH

V gene: TRBV10-3
J gene: TRBJ1-3
CDR3 protein: AISETNGNTIY

V gene: TRBV10-3
J gene: TRBJ2-7
CDR3 protein: AIGPGLAIHEQY

V gene: TRBV27
J gene: TRBJ1-2
CDR3 protein: ASSLSIGVGYT

V gene: TRBV28
J gene: TRBJ1-5
CDR3 protein: ASSRGQSYQPQH

V gene: TRBV4-3
J gene: TRBJ1-2
CDR3 protein: ASSQDRFSYGYT

V gene: TRBV27
J gene: TRBJ1-6
CDR3 protein: ASSFWDRSQSPLH

V gene: TRBV6-6
J gene: TRBJ2-2
CDR3 protein: ASSYLLAGNTGELF

V gene: TRBV18
J gene: TRBJ2-7
CDR3 protein: ASSPLTGGRYEQY

V gene: TRBV5-1
J gene: TRBJ1-1
CDR3 protein: ASSQGTGSEAF

V gene: TRBV7-9
J gene: TRBJ2-1
CDR3 protein: ASSLVAGGYNEQF

V gene: TRBV6-1
J gene: TRBJ1-3
CDR3 protein: ASSEGTGSGNTIY

V gene: TRBV27
J gene: TRBJ2-4
CDR3 protein: ASSPTGTGNIQY

V gene: TRBV7-2
J gene: TRBJ1-5
CDR3 protein: ASSFVNNQPQH

V gene: TRBV5-1
J gene: TRBJ1-1
CDR3 protein: ASSWAGRDRGDTEAF

V gene: TRBV7-8
J gene: TRBJ2-3
CDR3 protein: ASLREGMTDTQY

V gene: TRBV29-1
J gene: TRBJ1-2
CDR3 protein: SVVGGPYGYT

V gene: TRBV19
J gene: -
CDR3 protein: ASSRGSGLAGDSYEQY

V gene: TRBV4-2
J gene: TRBJ2-3
CDR3 protein: ASSPIENLATDTQY

V gene: TRBV5-6
J gene: TRBJ2-7
CDR3 protein: ASSAAYEQY

V gene: TRBV2
J gene: TRBJ2-7
CDR3 protein: ASREDLQSYEQY

V gene: TRBV9
J gene: TRBJ2-7
CDR3 protein: ASSEEGQDEQY

V gene: TRBV9
J gene: TRBJ2-3
CDR3 protein: ASSPPGQSTDTQY